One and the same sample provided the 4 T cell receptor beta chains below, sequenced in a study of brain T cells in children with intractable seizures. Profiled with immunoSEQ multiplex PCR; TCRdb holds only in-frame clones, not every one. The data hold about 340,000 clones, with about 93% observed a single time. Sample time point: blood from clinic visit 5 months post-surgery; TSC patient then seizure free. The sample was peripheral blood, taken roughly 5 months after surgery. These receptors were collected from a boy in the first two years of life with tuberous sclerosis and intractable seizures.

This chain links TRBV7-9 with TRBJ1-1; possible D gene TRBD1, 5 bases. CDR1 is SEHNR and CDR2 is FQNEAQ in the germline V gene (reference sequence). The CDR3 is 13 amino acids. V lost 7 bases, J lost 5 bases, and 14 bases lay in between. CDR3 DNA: TGTGCCAGCACCCCTGGTAGGGGTACTGAAGCTTTCTTT. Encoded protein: CASTPGRGTEAFF.

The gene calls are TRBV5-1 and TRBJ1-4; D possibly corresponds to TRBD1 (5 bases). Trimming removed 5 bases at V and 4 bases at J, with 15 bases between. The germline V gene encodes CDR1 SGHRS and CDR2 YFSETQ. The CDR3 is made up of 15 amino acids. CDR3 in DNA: TGCGCCAGCAGAGAATTCGGGACCCATAATGAAAAACTGTTTTTT. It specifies CASREFGTHNEKLFF.

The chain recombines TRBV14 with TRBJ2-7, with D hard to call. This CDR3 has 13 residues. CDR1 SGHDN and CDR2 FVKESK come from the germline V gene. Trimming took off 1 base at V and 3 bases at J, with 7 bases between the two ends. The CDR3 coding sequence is TGTGCCAGCAGCCAAGCGGCGTTCTACGAGCAGTACTTC. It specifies CASSQAAFYEQYF.

DNA of the CDR3: TGTGCCAGCAGTTTTTCGGTGAACACTGAAGCTTTCTTT. Translated: CASSFSVNTEAFF. The chain has TRBV12-3 or TRBV12-4 and TRBJ1-1; no definite D call. Trimming left V 3 bases short and J 0 bases short, with 5 bases between. The CDR3 length is 13 residues.